This note documents a single T cell receptor beta chain sequence. No antigen is known for it. No base quality information exists; no much larger clone differs at one position. The record originates from a study of Graves' ophthalmopathy and Graves' hyperthyroidism (dated by TCRdb to the late 2010s). Broadly, across the study: Peripheral blood was collected at initial diagnosis, before any treatment. To tell Graves' ophthalmopathy apart from Graves' hyperthyroidism, and to predict which patients would progress to ophthalmopathy, the study relied on TCR beta repertoire signatures. In total, under 150 blood samples were TCR-sequenced: fewer than 50 ophthalmopathy, over 70 hyperthyroidism and approximately 17 hyperthyroidism-to-ophthalmopathy patients. To explore V-J signatures that separate ophthalmopathy from hyperthyroidism, a discovery set of about a hundred patients was enrolled, consisting of approximately 45 with ophthalmopathy and about 60 with stable hyperthyroidism. For independent validation, a separate cohort was made up of 18 hyperthyroidism patients plus 17 patients who later progressed from hyperthyroidism to ophthalmopathy. In five to seven hyperthyroidism patients, the T-cell repertoire of thyroid tissue was compared with the T-cell repertoire of blood. Once sampling was done, hyperthyroidism patients were given methimazole at a starting dose of 30 mg daily, while ophthalmopathy patients were given high-dose intravenous methylprednisolone. The full study reports these points: In cross-validation, the 13-signature model distinguished ophthalmopathy from stable hyperthyroidism with around 90% sensitivity and around 84% specificity, while in the test set the corresponding values were roughly 80% and 75%. In validation, the model predicted ophthalmopathy progression with more than 55% sensitivity and 72.22% specificity; around twelve predicted patients were CT-confirmed with GO in a median of about 7.1 months. Most expanded thyroid clonotypes with a frequency above 0.001 also appeared in blood, which suggests that blood repertoires may reflect the immune response in the thyroid. No statistical method was used to set the sample size in advance, and the investigators knew which group each participant was assigned to.

The ophthalmopathy patients had moderately to severely active disease, with a Clinical Activity Score of 3 or higher, a NOSPECS grade of 4 or higher, and a disease duration of less than 3 months. Patients were excluded if they had other autoimmune diseases, uncontrolled infections, pregnancy or lactation. Clinical symptoms, serum thyroxine, TRAb, thyroid ultrasound and orbital computed tomography were used for diagnosis. Ficoll-Paque density gradient centrifugation was used to isolate PBMCs from 10 ml of fresh peripheral blood. Trizol reagent was used to extract the total RNA, and its quality was then checked on an Agilent 2100 Bioanalyzer. CDR1 is given as SNHLY and CDR2 as FYNNEI, both from the germline V gene. The junction carries 17 bases between V and J, which are trimmed by 3 bases and 6 bases respectively. Spanning cysteine to phenylalanine, the CDR3 consists of 15 amino acids. Only the CDR3 portion is preserved as DNA: 45 bases, with reading frame beginning at the first base.

TCR beta CDR3 regions were amplified from RNA transcripts for repertoire sequencing. A first-round RT-PCR used HTBI primers with the Qiagen OneStep RT-PCR kit, followed by a second-round multiplex PCR, size selection and purification. Libraries were sequenced on an Illumina HiSeq2000 using paired-end 100 bp reads. Concerning the study's data processing: SOAPnuke was used to process the reads, throwing out any read that had adapters, had uncalled bases, had a mean Phred below 15, or lacked an exact constant-primer or identifier match. COPE v1.2.5 was used to merge high-quality paired reads. Each unique nucleotide sequence was treated as a clonotype, and MiTCR v1.1 was used to align the clonotypes to the IMGT TRB V, D and J references. Analysis was restricted to V-J combinations with a frequency above 0.0001, which covered roughly 99% of repertoires. For each V-J combination, a TCR clonal expansion and chaos score was defined as F50 clonal expansion divided by the chaos observed in the TCRdist matrix. Features were reduced by Welch's t-statistics and random forest to over ten V-J combinations, which fed a naive Bayes classifier. The similarity between thyroid and blood repertoires was quantified using the Morisita-Horn index. Using fastp trimming at Q25 and MiXCR clonotype assembly, TCRdb reanalyzed the public sequencing data and kept in-frame beta chains. Identical CDR3 proteins give one entry, which carries the most common genes and DNA. TCRdb, not the authors, supplied the V and J calls. This sample comprises hundreds of thousands of distinct CDR3 sequences, 45% of them detected only once. Of the sample, around half falls within the top ten clones.

The material sequenced was peripheral blood. The chain is assembled from TRBV2 and TRBJ1-2; the D gene cannot be resolved reliably. This TCR derives from an adult man with Graves' ophthalmopathy. The bases read TGTGCCAGCAGTGAGGATCGGGGATTGGGCGATGGCTACACCTTC. It translates to CASSEDRGLGDGYTF. The entire variable domain, with the stretches around the CDR3 drawn from the reference TRBV2 and TRBJ1-2 proteins, is EPEVTQTPSHQVTQMGQEVILRCVPISNHLYFYWYRQILGQKVEFLVSFYNNEISEKSEIFDDQFSVERPDGSNFTLKIRSTKLEDSAMYFCASSEDRGLGDGYTFGSGTRLTVV.